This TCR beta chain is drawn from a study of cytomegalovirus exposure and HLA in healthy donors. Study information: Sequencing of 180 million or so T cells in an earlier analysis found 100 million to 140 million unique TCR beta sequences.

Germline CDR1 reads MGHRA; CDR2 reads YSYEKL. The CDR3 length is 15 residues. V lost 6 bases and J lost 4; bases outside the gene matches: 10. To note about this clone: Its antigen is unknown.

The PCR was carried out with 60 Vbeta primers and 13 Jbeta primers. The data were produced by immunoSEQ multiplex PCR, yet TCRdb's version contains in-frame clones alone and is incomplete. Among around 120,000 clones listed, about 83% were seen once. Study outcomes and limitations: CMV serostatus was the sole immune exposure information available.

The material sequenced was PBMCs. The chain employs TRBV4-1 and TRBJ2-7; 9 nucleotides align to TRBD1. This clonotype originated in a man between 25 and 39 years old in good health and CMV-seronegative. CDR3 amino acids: CASRQPGTGQYEQYF. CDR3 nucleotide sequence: TGCGCCAGCAGACAACCGGGGACAGGGCAGTACGAGCAGTACTTC.